This entry concerns a single TCR beta chain. Its specificity is not known. TCRdb re-called the 5' RACE reads; every CDR3 protein appears as one record, without DNA. In all, the sample yields 550,000 to 600,000 distinct CDR3 sequences. This entry comes from a study of T cells expressing NK-cell markers. For the study at large: Sequencing covered eight donors, seven HCMV-seropositive and one seronegative. Study-wide results and caveats: For several donors, the dominant NKG2C+ clonotypes made up roughly 1.0-7.5% of their CD8+ T cells.

CDR1 SGHDT and CDR2 YYEEEE come from the germline V gene. This CDR3 comprises 13 residues. The TCR comes from a man between 18 and 35 years old in good health. The source material was blood T cells: a sorted CD56 or NKG2C T cell subset, CD4+ or CD8+ T cells, or bulk PBMC T cells (not recorded which). V is TRBV5-6 and J is TRBJ2-5; TCRdb designates TRBD1, a call that cannot be tested without DNA. CDR3 residues: CASSPTGLETQYF.